These T cell receptor beta chains were read from a single sample in a study of OX40 agonist ivuxolimab in advanced cancers. Profiled with immunoSEQ multiplex PCR; TCRdb holds only in-frame clones, not every one. The sample lists 70,000 to 75,000 clones; 92% were seen once. The sample in question was CD4+ or CD8+ T cells sorted from blood, obtained in a trial of the OX40 agonist ivuxolimab. These receptors originate from an adult with an advanced solid tumor such as melanoma, head and neck, liver or kidney cancer. CDR3s include the opening cysteine and the closing phenylalanine or tryptophan. The order of the fields is CDR3 DNA, CDR3 protein, clone size, V gene, J gene, D gene, CDR3 length. A D gene is named only where the DNA matches it firmly. Clone size is not always given. Where it is, it says once, few, many or a class for expanded clones.

TGTGCCAGCAGCCGAGGTCTGTCAGGGGTAACCTACGAGCAGTACTTC	CASSRGLSGVTYEQYF	.	TRBV7-8	TRBJ2-7	.	16
TGTGCTAGTGGTTCCCTAAGTCCCCTAGCGGGAGATTTGAATGAGCAGTTCTTC	CASGSLSPLAGDLNEQFF	.	TRBV12-5	TRBJ2-1	TRBD2	18
TGTGCCAGCAATGGCCCCACCAATGGCTACACCTTC	CASNGPTNGYTF	.	TRBV6-5	TRBJ1-2	.	12
TGTGCCAGCAGCTCCCGGGGGTCAAACCCCTACGAGCAGTACTTC	CASSSRGSNPYEQYF	.	TRBV11-2	TRBJ2-7	.	15
TGTGCCAGCAGCCGACAGGGGGTCTCCTACGAGCAGTACTTC	CASSRQGVSYEQYF	.	TRBV5-4	TRBJ2-7	TRBD1	14
TGCGCCAGCAGCTTGGGTTCGAACACTGAAGCTTTCTTT	CASSLGSNTEAFF	.	TRBV5-1	TRBJ1-1	.	13
TGCGCCAGCGGAGCGGTCCAAGAGACCCAGTACTTC	CASGAVQETQYF	.	TRBV10-2	TRBJ2-5	.	12
TGTGCCAGCAGTGCAGGGGCCTCCTACGAGCAGTACTTC	CASSAGASYEQYF	.	TRBV2	TRBJ2-7	.	13
TGTGCCAGCAGCTTAGTTCGGGTCTCCGGGAGTCGTGAAGAGACCCAGTACTTC	CASSLVRVSGSREETQYF	.	TRBV7-9	TRBJ2-5	.	18
TGCAGCGTTGAAACTACTAGCGTTTCCTACGAGCAGTACTTC	CSVETTSVSYEQYF	.	TRBV29-1	TRBJ2-7	TRBD2	14
TGCGCCAGCAGCCAAGATATTTCGGTCCAAGAGACCCAGTACTTC	CASSQDISVQETQYF	once	TRBV4-3	TRBJ2-5	.	15
TGTGCCAGCAGCGTAGGGGTTTACACTGAAGCTTTCTTT	CASSVGVYTEAFF	.	TRBV5-6	TRBJ1-1	.	13
TGTGCCAGTAGTATAGGGCAGCTGATAAACACTGAAGCTTTCTTT	CASSIGQLINTEAFF	.	TRBV19	TRBJ1-1	.	15
TGTGCCATCAGTGAGTCGCGGGGAGTAGGAACAGATACGCAGTATTTT	CAISESRGVGTDTQYF	once	TRBV10-3	TRBJ2-3	.	16
TGTGCCACCTCGCCGGGACAGGTCTCCTACGAGCAGTACTTC	CATSPGQVSYEQYF	few	TRBV19	TRBJ2-7	TRBD1	14
TGCACCATTAGCGGGAGGGCCCTCACAGATACGCAGTATTTT	CTISGRALTDTQYF	.	TRBV29-1	TRBJ2-3	TRBD2	14
TGTGCCAGCAGGGGCCTGACAGGGAACACCGGGGAGCTGTTTTTT	CASRGLTGNTGELFF	.	TRBV2	TRBJ2-2	.	15
TGTGCCATCAGTGGGACAGGGGTAACCGGGGAGCTGTTTTTT	CAISGTGVTGELFF	.	TRBV10-3	TRBJ2-2	TRBD1	14
TGTGCCAGCAGTATCCTCAGGGACAGCAGGAATAATTCACCCCTCCACTTT	CASSILRDSRNNSPLHF	.	TRBV28	TRBJ1-6	TRBD1	17
TGTGCCAGCAGGCTACCAGGGGCTGGGGCCAACGTCCTGACTTTC	CASRLPGAGANVLTF	.	TRBV6-5	TRBJ2-6	.	15
TGTGCCAGCAGCGGCCATAGCGGGAGGGCCCCGCATGAGCAGTTCTTC	CASSGHSGRAPHEQFF	.	TRBV9	TRBJ2-1	TRBD2	16
TGTGCCAGCAGTTCCCGGACTAGCGGGAAAACCGATGAGCAGTTCTTC	CASSSRTSGKTDEQFF	.	TRBV6-5	TRBJ2-1	TRBD2	16
TGTGCCAGCAGCTCTCCGACTAGCGGGAGTAATGGGAGAAACATTCAGTACTTC	CASSSPTSGSNGRNIQYF	.	TRBV7-2	TRBJ2-4	TRBD2	18
TGTGCCAGCAGCGTGAACTCAGGGGGGAGCACTGAAGCTTTCTTT	CASSVNSGGSTEAFF	.	TRBV14	TRBJ1-1	TRBD1	15
TGTGCCAGTAGAGGCCCCTCTCAGGGGATGAACACTGAAGCTTTCTTT	CASRGPSQGMNTEAFF	.	TRBV19	TRBJ1-1	.	16
TGTGCCAGTAGCTATGGACAGGCGAAATCTGGGGCCAACGTCCTGACTTTC	CASSYGQAKSGANVLTF	.	TRBV19	TRBJ2-6	TRBD1	17
TGTGCCAGCAGCTTAGACAGGGGCGATACGCAGTATTTT	CASSLDRGDTQYF	.	TRBV11-2	TRBJ2-3	.	13
TGTGCCAGCAGCTTAGCAGACCTCGCCGGTTGGACTGAAGCTTTCTTT	CASSLADLAGWTEAFF	.	TRBV7-9	TRBJ1-1	.	16
TGTGCCAGCAGTTACTCTACGGGGGCAGGGCCCTACGAGCAGTACTTC	CASSYSTGAGPYEQYF	.	TRBV6-5	TRBJ2-7	.	16
TGCGCCCCAGAGGGGACTAGGGGCTACGAGCAGTACTTC	CAPEGTRGYEQYF	.	TRBV10-1	TRBJ2-7	TRBD2	13
TGTGCCAGCAGCCCGGACGGATTATATGGCTACACCTTC	CASSPDGLYGYTF	.	TRBV11-2	TRBJ1-2	.	13
TGTGCCAGCAGCCCTAGCACAGATACGCAGTATTTT	CASSPSTDTQYF	.	TRBV14	TRBJ2-3	.	12
TGTGCCAGCAGTTACCCCTACACCGGGGAGCTGTTTTTT	CASSYPYTGELFF	once	TRBV6-5	TRBJ2-2	.	13
TGCGCCAGCAGCGCGACAGGGGCTGGAAACACCATATATTTT	CASSATGAGNTIYF	.	TRBV5-1	TRBJ1-3	TRBD1	14
TGCAGCGTTGAAGCTCTAGCGGGAACCGGGGAGCTGTTTTTT	CSVEALAGTGELFF	few	TRBV29-1	TRBJ2-2	TRBD2	14
TGTGCCAGCAGCGGAAAGACTAGCGGGAGCGCGAATGAGCAGTTCTTC	CASSGKTSGSANEQFF	.	TRBV5-4	TRBJ2-1	TRBD2	16
TGTGCCAGCAGTTGGGACAGGGTGGTTTCTGAAGCTTTCTTT	CASSWDRVVSEAFF	.	TRBV6-5	TRBJ1-1	TRBD1	14
TGTGCCACCAGCAGAGATCTAGCGGATTACAATGAGCAGTTCTTC	CATSRDLADYNEQFF	.	TRBV15	TRBJ2-1	TRBD2	15
TGCAGCGTTGAACGGACCCGCTCACACACAGATACGCAGTATTTT	CSVERTRSHTDTQYF	.	TRBV29-1	TRBJ2-3	.	15
TGCGCCAGCACACAGGATAGCTATGGCTACACCTTC	CASTQDSYGYTF	.	TRBV5-1	TRBJ1-2	.	12
TGTGCCAGCAGTGAGTCGGGACTGATGAATGAAAAACTGTTTTTT	CASSESGLMNEKLFF	.	TRBV2	TRBJ1-4	.	15
TGTGCCAGCAGCCCCAACGGGGGTCCCGGGGAGCTGTTTTTT	CASSPNGGPGELFF	.	TRBV7-2	TRBJ2-2	.	14
TGCAGCGTTGAAGGTCTGGCGCCGCCCTACGAGCAGTACTTC	CSVEGLAPPYEQYF	few	TRBV29-1	TRBJ2-7	.	14
TGTGCCAGCAGCGTCGCACCGAGTACGAGCACAGATACGCAGTATTTT	CASSVAPSTSTDTQYF	.	TRBV9	TRBJ2-3	.	16
TGTGCCAGCAGCTCCAAGAGCACAGATACGCAGTATTTT	CASSSKSTDTQYF	.	TRBV7-2	TRBJ2-3	.	13
TGTGCCAGCAGCTTAGTAGCCAGGGGGGATGGCTACACCTTC	CASSLVARGDGYTF	.	TRBV7-2	TRBJ1-2	TRBD1	14
TGTGCCAGCAGCCTCGGGGTTTCCTACGAGCAGTACTTC	CASSLGVSYEQYF	.	TRBV5-4	TRBJ2-7	.	13
TGTGCCAGTAGTATCCAGGGTACTGGGGCCAACGTCCTGACTTTC	CASSIQGTGANVLTF	once	TRBV19	TRBJ2-6	.	15
TGTGCCTGGAGTCCGTCCGAAAAACTGTTTTTT	CAWSPSEKLFF	.	TRBV30	TRBJ1-4	.	11
TGCAGCGTTGAAGATCCCCTAGCGGGTGGCTCCTACAATGAGCAGTTCTTC	CSVEDPLAGGSYNEQFF	.	TRBV29-1	TRBJ2-1	TRBD2	17
TGCGCCAGCAGCCCGGGACAGTTAGAAGGCTACACCTTC	CASSPGQLEGYTF	.	TRBV5-1	TRBJ1-2	TRBD1	13